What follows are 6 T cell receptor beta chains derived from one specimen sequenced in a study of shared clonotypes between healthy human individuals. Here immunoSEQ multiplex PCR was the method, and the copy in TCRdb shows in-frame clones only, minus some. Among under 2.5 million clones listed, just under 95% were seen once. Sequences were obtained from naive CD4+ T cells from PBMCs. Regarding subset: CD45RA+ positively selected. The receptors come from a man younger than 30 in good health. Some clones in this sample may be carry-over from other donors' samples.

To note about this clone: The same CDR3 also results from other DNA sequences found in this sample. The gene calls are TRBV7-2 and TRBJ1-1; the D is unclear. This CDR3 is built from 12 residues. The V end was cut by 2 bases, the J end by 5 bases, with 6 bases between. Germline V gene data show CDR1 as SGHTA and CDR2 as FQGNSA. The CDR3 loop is CASSLLGTEAFF. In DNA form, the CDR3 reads TGTGCCAGCAGCTTACTTGGTACTGAAGCTTTCTTT.

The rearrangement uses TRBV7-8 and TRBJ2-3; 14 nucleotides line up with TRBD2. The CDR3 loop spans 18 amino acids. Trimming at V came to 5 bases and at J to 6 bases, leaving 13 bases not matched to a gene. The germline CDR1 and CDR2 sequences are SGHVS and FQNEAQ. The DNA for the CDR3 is TGTGCCAGCAGCGCTCCGGGACTAGCGGGAGTTTGGGGGGATACGCAGTATTTT. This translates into CASSAPGLAGVWGDTQYF.

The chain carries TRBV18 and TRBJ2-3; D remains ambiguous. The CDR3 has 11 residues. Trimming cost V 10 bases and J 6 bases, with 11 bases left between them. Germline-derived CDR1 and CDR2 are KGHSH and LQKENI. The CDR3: CATDELDTQYF. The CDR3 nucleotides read TGTGCCACCGACGAATTGGATACGCAGTATTTT. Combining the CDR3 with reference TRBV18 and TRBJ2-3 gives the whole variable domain NAGVMQNPRHLVRRRGQEARLRCSPMKGHSHVYWYRQLPEEGLKFMVYLQKENIIDESGMPKERFSAEFPKEGPSILRIQQVVRGDSAAYFCATDELDTQYFGPGTRLTVL.

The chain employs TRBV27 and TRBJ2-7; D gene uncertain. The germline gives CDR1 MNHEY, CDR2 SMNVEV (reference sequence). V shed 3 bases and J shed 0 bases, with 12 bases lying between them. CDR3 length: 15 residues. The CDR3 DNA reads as TGTGCCAGCAGTTTGGGCCAGCTAAGCTCCTACGAGCAGTACTTC. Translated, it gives CASSLGQLSSYEQYF.

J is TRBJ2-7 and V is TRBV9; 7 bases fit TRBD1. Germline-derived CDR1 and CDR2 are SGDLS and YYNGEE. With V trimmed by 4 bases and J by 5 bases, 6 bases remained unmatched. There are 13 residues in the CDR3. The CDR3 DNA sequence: TGTGCCAGCAGCCAAACAGGGGTCAACGAGCAGTACTTC. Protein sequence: CASSQTGVNEQYF.

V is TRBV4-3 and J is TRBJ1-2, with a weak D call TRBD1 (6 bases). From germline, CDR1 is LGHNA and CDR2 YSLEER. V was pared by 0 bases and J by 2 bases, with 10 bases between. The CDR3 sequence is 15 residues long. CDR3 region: CASSQDYRENYGYTF. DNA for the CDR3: TGCGCCAGCAGCCAAGACTACAGGGAGAACTATGGCTACACCTTC.